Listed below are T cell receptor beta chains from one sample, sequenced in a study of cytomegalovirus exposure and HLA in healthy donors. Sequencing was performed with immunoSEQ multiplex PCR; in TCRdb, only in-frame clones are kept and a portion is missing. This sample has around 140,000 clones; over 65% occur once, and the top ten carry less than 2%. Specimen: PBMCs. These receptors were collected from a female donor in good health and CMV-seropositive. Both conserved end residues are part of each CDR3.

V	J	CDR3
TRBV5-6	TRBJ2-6	CASSFRTSGISGANVLTF
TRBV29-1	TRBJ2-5	CSVERLAGGRETQYF
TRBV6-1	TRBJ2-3	CASSGRQGVGTDTQYF
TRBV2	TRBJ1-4	CASSSTGANEKLFF
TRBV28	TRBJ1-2	CASSVPGTDGYTF
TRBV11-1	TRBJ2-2	CASSLASTTAYTGELFF
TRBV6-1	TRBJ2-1	CASSEGTSYNEQFF
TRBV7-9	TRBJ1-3	CASSLGVTGNTIYF
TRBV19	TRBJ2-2	CASSLFGGGNTGELFF
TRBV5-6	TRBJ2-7	CASSPSGGAYEQYF
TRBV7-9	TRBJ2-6	CASSLVGRVPGANVLTF
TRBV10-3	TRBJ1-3	CAIMGANSGNTIYF
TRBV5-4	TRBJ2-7	CASSLGTGEQYF
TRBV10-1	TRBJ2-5	CASSDRQGPETQYF
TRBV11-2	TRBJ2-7	CASSFNYEQYF
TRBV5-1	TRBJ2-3	CASSLTSRYTSTDTQYF
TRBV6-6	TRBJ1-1	CASSYSGQGAFF
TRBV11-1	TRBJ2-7	CASSLSSSGSLYEQYF
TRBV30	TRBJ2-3	CAWSGGSGRSSTDTQYF
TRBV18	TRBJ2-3	CASSPPGATTDTQYF
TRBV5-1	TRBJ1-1	CASFYQHRDQAFF
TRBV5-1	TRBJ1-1	CASSPSAGVNTEAFF
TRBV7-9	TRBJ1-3	CASRQQGSGNTIYF
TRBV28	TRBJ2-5	CASRDRGVWETQYF
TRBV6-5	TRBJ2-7	CASSSHTGTGYYEQYF
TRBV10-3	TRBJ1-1	CAISDRGEAFF
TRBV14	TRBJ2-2	CASSQARNTGELFF
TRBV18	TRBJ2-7	CASSPPVLDEQYF
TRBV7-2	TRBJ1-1	CASSFGLNTEAFF
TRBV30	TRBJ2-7	CAWTSGFESGRGEQYF
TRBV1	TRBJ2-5	CTSSHHWGGPGQETQYF
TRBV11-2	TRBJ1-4	CASSLAHRQGEKLFF
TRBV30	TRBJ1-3	CAWSPAAGNTIYF
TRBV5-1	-	CASSLAGVTYEQYF
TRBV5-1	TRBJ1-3	CASSLAGFGNTIYF
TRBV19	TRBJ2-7	CASSPQARTAGDEQYF
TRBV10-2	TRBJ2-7	CASSESRGGYEQYF
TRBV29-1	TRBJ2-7	CSVCRTQQGPGLASYEQYF
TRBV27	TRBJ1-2	CASRRTGGDYGYTF
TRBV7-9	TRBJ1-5	CSSSLDSYQPQHF
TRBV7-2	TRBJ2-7	CASRLAGGSDREQYF
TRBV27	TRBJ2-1	CASSLAPLAAQYNEQFF
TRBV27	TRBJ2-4	CASSLFGDRGRAKNIQYF
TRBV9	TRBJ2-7	CASSSGLASSYEQYF
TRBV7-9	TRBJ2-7	CASSSSGVNEQYF
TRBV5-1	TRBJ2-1	CASSHGTSGIFGNEQFF
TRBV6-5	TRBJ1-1	CASSYSGGQEAFF
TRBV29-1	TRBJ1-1	CSVVSSTGRVNTEAFF
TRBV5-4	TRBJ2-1	CASSLGGMRNNEQFF
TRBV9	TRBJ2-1	CASSGPGTGAREQFF